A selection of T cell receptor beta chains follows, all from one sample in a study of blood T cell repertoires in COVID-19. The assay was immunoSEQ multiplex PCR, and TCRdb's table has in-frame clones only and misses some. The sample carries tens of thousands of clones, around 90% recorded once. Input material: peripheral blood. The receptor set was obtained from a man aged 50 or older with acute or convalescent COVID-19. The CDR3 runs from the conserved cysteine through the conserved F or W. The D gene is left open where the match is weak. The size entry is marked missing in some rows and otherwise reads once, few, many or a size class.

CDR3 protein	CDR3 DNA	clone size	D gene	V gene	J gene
CASSFSSREDLETQYF	TGTGCCAGCAGCTTTTCGTCGAGGGAGGATTTGGAGACCCAGTACTTC	once	.	TRBV12-1	TRBJ2-5
CASSPLLGTREGYTF	TGTGCCAGCAGCCCCCTACTGGGCACCCGGGAGGGCTACACCTTC	.	.	TRBV4-2	TRBJ1-2
CASSITGASTDTQYF	TGTGCCAGCAGCATTACAGGGGCCAGCACAGATACGCAGTATTTT	.	TRBD1	TRBV9	TRBJ2-3
CASSSGTEPYNEQFF	TGTGCCAGCAGTTCAGGGACAGAGCCCTACAATGAGCAGTTCTTC	.	TRBD1	TRBV27	TRBJ2-1
CASRSVVGELFF	TGTGCCAGCCGTAGCGTAGTCGGGGAGCTGTTTTTT	.	.	TRBV12-3/TRBV12-4	TRBJ2-2
CATSDPGRTGNTGELFF	TGTGCCACCAGTGACCCAGGGAGGACAGGGAACACCGGGGAGCTGTTTTTT	.	.	TRBV24-1	TRBJ2-2
CASSTQGNGNTIYF	TGTGCCAGCAGCACCCAGGGGAATGGAAACACCATATATTTT	.	.	TRBV7-2	TRBJ1-3
CASSPLAATDTQYF	TGTGCCAGCAGCCCATTGGCCGCCACAGATACGCAGTATTTT	.	.	TRBV27	TRBJ2-3
CASSIRTGGGNTIYF	TGTGCCAGCAGCATACGGACAGGGGGTGGAAACACCATATATTTT	.	TRBD1	TRBV7-2	TRBJ1-3
CASSLTLQATAFF	TGTGCCAGCAGCTTGACCTTACAGGCGACAGCTTTCTTT	.	.	TRBV7-8	TRBJ1-1
CAWSVPQGLALGETQYF	TGTGCCTGGAGTGTGCCCCAGGGACTAGCATTGGGAGAGACCCAGTACTTC	once	TRBD2	TRBV30	TRBJ2-5
CASSNNDGRGETQYF	TGTGCCAGCAGCAATAATGACGGGAGGGGGGAGACCCAGTACTTC	few	TRBD2	TRBV7-8	TRBJ2-5
CASSEGTPNSPLHF	TGCGCCAGCAGTGAGGGGACACCAAATTCACCCCTCCACTTT	.	.	TRBV5-1	TRBJ1-6
CASSDPGTYTGELFF	TGTGCCAGCAGTGACCCGGGGACTTACACCGGGGAGCTGTTTTTT	.	.	TRBV6-4	TRBJ2-2
CASSTHRGRSNYGYTF	TGTGCCAGCAGTACCCACAGGGGGCGGTCTAACTATGGCTACACCTTC	.	TRBD1	TRBV28	TRBJ1-2
CASSSTGLGVHEQFF	TGCGCCAGCAGCTCGACAGGGTTGGGGGTCCATGAGCAGTTCTTC	few	TRBD1	TRBV5-1	TRBJ2-1
CASSLGGTDYGYTF	TGCGCCAGCAGCTTGGGGGGGACAGACTATGGCTACACCTTC	once	TRBD1	TRBV5-1	TRBJ1-2
CASSFPFSGNTIYF	TGTGCCAGCAGCTTTCCGTTCTCTGGAAACACCATATATTTT	.	.	TRBV7-6	TRBJ1-3
CASSVGPDSTDTQYF	TGTGCCAGCAGCGTAGGTCCAGATAGCACAGATACGCAGTATTTT	.	.	TRBV9	TRBJ2-3
CATSSPEESGTSSYNEQFF	TGTGCCACCAGCAGTCCCGAGGAGAGCGGAACAAGCTCCTACAATGAGCAGTTCTTC	.	.	TRBV15	TRBJ2-1
CASSQVVGGGSGYTF	TGTGCCAGCAGCCAAGTCGTCGGGGGCGGGAGTGGCTACACCTTC	.	.	TRBV3-1/TRBV3-2	TRBJ1-2
CASSFTGGWDEQFF	TGTGCCAGCAGCTTCACAGGGGGCTGGGATGAGCAGTTCTTC	once	TRBD1	TRBV5-8	TRBJ2-1
CASSPGQGRLFF	TGTGCCAGTAGCCCAGGGCAGGGGCGACTGTTTTTT	.	.	TRBV19	TRBJ1-4
CASSSGGEQFF	TGTGCCAGCAGTTCCGGGGGTGAGCAGTTCTTC	.	.	TRBV6-2/TRBV6-3	TRBJ2-1
CASSLLRGNTIYF	TGTGCCAGCAGCTTATTGAGGGGAAACACCATATATTTT	.	.	TRBV7-2	TRBJ1-3
CASSRQMNTEAFF	TGTGCCAGCAGCCGACAGATGAACACTGAAGCTTTCTTT	.	.	TRBV7-2	TRBJ1-1
CASSLGQGNIQYF	TGTGCCAGCAGCCTCGGACAGGGGAACATTCAGTACTTC	.	TRBD1	TRBV12-3/TRBV12-4	TRBJ2-4
CASSQDRLNTEAFF	TGTGCCAGCTCCCAAGACAGGCTGAACACTGAAGCTTTCTTT	once	.	TRBV18	TRBJ1-1
CAWSGGDYGYTF	TGTGCCTGGAGTGGCGGAGACTATGGCTACACCTTC	.	.	TRBV30	TRBJ1-2
CASSVLGGTGELFF	TGTGCCAGCAGTGTGCTCGGAGGGACCGGGGAGCTGTTTTTT	.	.	TRBV2	TRBJ2-2
CATSEGGYGYTF	TGTGCCACCAGTGAAGGGGGCTATGGCTACACCTTC	.	.	TRBV24-1	TRBJ1-2
CASSSTWREKAQYF	TGTGCCAGCAGCTCTACGTGGAGGGAAAAGGCGCAGTACTTC	.	.	TRBV2	TRBJ2-7
CASSLLGGMGQPQHF	TGTGCCAGCAGCTTGCTGGGGGGAATGGGTCAGCCCCAGCATTTT	.	.	TRBV11-2	TRBJ1-5
CASSGYNEKLFF	TGTGCCAGCAGCGGTTATAATGAAAAACTGTTTTTT	.	.	TRBV25-1	TRBJ1-4
CASSASARGWETQYF	TGTGCCAGCAGCGCCAGTGCTAGGGGCTGGGAGACCCAGTACTTC	once	.	TRBV9	TRBJ2-5
CASGGGRNTGELFF	TGCGCCAGCGGAGGCGGGAGAAACACCGGGGAGCTGTTTTTT	.	TRBD2	TRBV5-1	TRBJ2-2
CSSSTSGYTDTQYF	TGCAGCTCCTCGACTAGCGGGTACACAGATACGCAGTATTTT	.	TRBD2	TRBV29-1	TRBJ2-3
CASSEGAGEGETQYF	TGTGCCAGCAGTGAGGGCGCGGGAGAGGGGGAGACCCAGTACTTC	.	TRBD2	TRBV6-1	TRBJ2-5
CASSPRGAPTEAFF	TGCGCCAGCAGCCCCCGGGGGGCACCCACTGAAGCTTTCTTT	once	.	TRBV4-3	TRBJ1-1
CAISESADHSTDTQYF	TGTGCCATCAGTGAGTCAGCGGACCATAGCACAGATACGCAGTATTTT	.	.	TRBV10-3	TRBJ2-3
CASSIQQGGSLHF	TGTGCCAGCAGCATACAACAGGGTGGGTCCCTCCACTTT	.	.	TRBV7-8	TRBJ1-6
CASSLGGVGYGYTF	TGTGCCAGCAGCTTAGGCGGGGTAGGGTATGGCTACACCTTC	.	.	TRBV11-2	TRBJ1-2
CASSQSLAGGLTDEQFF	TGTGCCAGCAGCCAAAGTCTAGCGGGGGGCCTAACGGATGAGCAGTTCTTC	few	TRBD2	TRBV3-1/TRBV3-2	TRBJ2-1
CASGDREDGYTF	TGTGCCAGCGGGGACAGGGAGGATGGCTACACCTTC	.	TRBD1	TRBV6-4	TRBJ1-2
CASQLLGLGNIQYF	TGTGCCAGCCAGCTCCTGGGACTAGGAAACATTCAGTACTTC	.	TRBD2	TRBV28	TRBJ2-4
CGAGRDGYTF	TGCGGGGCGGGGAGGGATGGCTACACCTTC	.	.	TRBV6-5	TRBJ1-2
CASSLGLEYSNQPQHF	TGTGCCAGCAGTTTAGGACTGGAGTATAGCAATCAGCCCCAGCATTTT	.	.	TRBV28	TRBJ1-5
CASPGPPYEQYF	TGTGCCAGCCCTGGCCCCCCCTACGAGCAGTACTTC	.	.	TRBV25-1	TRBJ2-7